This T cell receptor beta chain derives from a study of beta chain features in type 1 diabetes. Study overall: Patients and healthy donors were similar in age, gender and cell yields. The study, taken as a whole, reports: In every one of the four CD4+ subsets, TCRB CDR3s were moderately but significantly shorter in Type 1 diabetes patients.

Per germline, CDR1 GTSNPN and CDR2 SVGIG (reference sequence). V lost 3 bases and J 4 bases, leaving 19 bases between the germline ends. The CDR3 spans 17 residues. In total, each donor contributed a single heparinised blood draw that averaged about 100 mL. CD4+ cells of the naive, central memory, regulatory and stem cell-like memory types were sorted via CD45RO/CCR7/CD25/CD127/CD95/CD27. The sample holds many counts of this clone. The antigen is not known. What was sequenced were expressed TCRB transcripts, since all of the isolated RNA had been reverse transcribed. Regulatory, naive and central memory T cell samples averaged approximately 3.8 million reads. Data came from immunoSEQ multiplex PCR; TCRdb stores just in-frame clones and leaves some out. The sample has about 120,000 clones, less than 20% seen once.

The origin of this receptor is a man aged 25 to 40 with type 1 diabetes. This chain connects TRBV30 to TRBJ2-6; D may be TRBD1 (6 bases). The specimen was central memory CD4+ T cells from blood. The chain's CDR3 is CAWRRARYGQGANVLTF. As DNA, the CDR3 is TGTGCCTGGAGAAGGGCAAGGTATGGACAGGGGGCCAACGTCCTGACTTTC.